One and the same sample provided the 24 T cell receptor beta chains below, sequenced in a study of cytomegalovirus exposure and HLA in healthy donors. Primers: 60 Vbeta forward and 13 Jbeta reverse. Libraries were prepared by immunoSEQ multiplex PCR; TCRdb keeps only in-frame clonotypes and omits some of them. The sample has around 210,000 clones, around four fifths seen once; the top ten hold more than 0.45%. Sequenced input: PBMCs. The source is a boy between 10 and 17 years old in good health and CMV-seronegative.

This chain links TRBV4-2 with TRBJ2-1; 13 bases are a match to TRBD2. The V segment lost 5 bases and the J segment 9 bases; nucleotides outside the gene matches: 4. The germline V gene encodes CDR1 LGHNA and CDR2 YNFKEQ. There are 14 residues in the CDR3. The CDR3 DNA sequence: TGTGCCAGCAGCGCGGGACTAGCGGGATGTGAGCAGTTCTTC. Translated: CASSAGLAGCEQFF.

The rearrangement uses TRBV7-9 and TRBJ2-5; D is perhaps TRBD1 (6 bases). Trimming took off 5 bases at V and 4 bases at J, with 14 bases between the two ends. The CDR3 has 14 residues. Germline values: CDR1 SEHNR, CDR2 FQNEAQ (reference sequence). This CDR3 is CASSDTGQIETQYF. CDR3 bases: TGTGCCAGCAGCGATACGGGACAAATAGAGACCCAGTACTTC.

The chain is built from TRBV5-6 and TRBJ2-3; tentative D call: TRBD1 (8 bases). Germline V gives CDR1 SGHDT, CDR2 YYEEEE. Trimming shortened V by 4 bases and J by 3 bases, and 18 bases separated the two germline ends. This CDR3 spans 16 amino acids. In DNA, the CDR3 is TGTGCCAGCAGCCCACGGACAGGGAGGGTGACAGATACGCAGTATTTT. This translates into CASSPRTGRVTDTQYF.

Written as DNA, the CDR3 is TGTGCCAGCAGTCACACTCGGAGAGGGACAGGCCCGGCCGGGGAGCTGTTTTTT. Its protein is CASSHTRRGTGPAGELFF. The rearrangement uses TRBV2 and TRBJ2-2; TRBD1 agrees at 8 bases. This CDR3 is 18 amino acids long. V shed 5 bases and J 6 bases; nucleotides not matched to a gene: 17. The germline V gene has CDR1 SNHLY and CDR2 FYNNEI.

The chain links TRBV9 to TRBJ2-7; 7 bases line up with TRBD1. The CDR3 sequence is 15 residues long. The germline V gene encodes CDR1 SGDLS and CDR2 YYNGEE. Trimming at V came to 2 bases and at J to 3 bases, leaving 8 bases not matched to a gene. The CDR3 sequence: CASSVDRAGYYEQYF. The CDR3 nucleotides read TGTGCCAGCAGCGTCGACAGGGCTGGCTACTACGAGCAGTACTTC.

This chain joins TRBV6-6 and TRBJ2-3, with 7 positions matching TRBD1. The germline V gene has CDR1 MNHNY and CDR2 SVGAGI (reference sequence). Germline trimming cut 0 bases from V and 4 bases from J; bases unmatched to any gene: 7. The CDR3 is made up of 16 amino acids. In nucleotides, the CDR3 is TGTGCCAGCAGTTACTCGAGACAGGGTCATGCAGATACGCAGTATTTT. It specifies CASSYSRQGHADTQYF.

The CDR3, as DNA: TGTGCCAGCAGTTTAAAAGTATATGCCGTTAGATCGACAGGGGGATACTATGGCTACACCTTC. It specifies CASSLKVYAVRSTGGYYGYTF. The chain is built from TRBV27 and TRBJ1-2; 9 positions agree with TRBD1. Trimming cost V 2 bases and J 3 bases; bases outside gene matches: 22. Germline V gene sequence: CDR1 MNHEY, CDR2 SMNVEV (reference sequence). The CDR3 is made up of 21 amino acids.

The chain combines TRBV2 with TRBJ1-5; D is possibly TRBD1 (5 bases). V was trimmed by 5 bases and J by 0 bases, leaving 14 bases between them. This CDR3 is 16 amino acids long. Germline values: CDR1 SNHLY, CDR2 FYNNEI. CDR3 region: CASSLSDRYSNQPQHF. The CDR3 DNA sequence: TGTGCCAGCAGTTTAAGTGACAGATATAGCAATCAGCCCCAGCATTTT.

This rearrangement joins TRBV28 to TRBJ2-2; 7 bases line up with TRBD2. V was pared by 1 base and J by 1 base, with 3 bases of the junction left unmatched. CDR1 and CDR2 (germline): MDHEN, SYDVKM. CDR3 length equals 16 residues. In DNA form, the CDR3 reads TGTGCCAGCAGTTTATCTAGGGAGGGGAACACCGGGGAGCTGTTTTTT. Its protein product is CASSLSREGNTGELFF. Variable domain in full (rest from reference TRBV28 and TRBJ2-2): DVKVTQSSRYLVKRTGEKVFLECVQDMDHENMFWYRQDPGLGLRLIYFSYDVKMKEKGDIPEGYSVSREKKERFSLILESASTNQTSMYLCASSLSREGNTGELFFGEGSRLTVL.

V is TRBV7-6 and J is TRBJ2-7; the match to TRBD1 covers 9 bases. V was pared by 5 bases and J by 5 bases, with 7 bases of the junction left unmatched. CDR1 SGHVS and CDR2 FNYEAQ come from the germline V gene. This CDR3 comprises 14 residues. The CDR3 protein is CASSHRDRVNEQYF. In nucleotides, the CDR3 is TGTGCCAGCAGCCACCGGGACAGGGTAAACGAGCAGTACTTC.

V usage is TRBV9 and J usage is TRBJ2-7, with 9 nucleotides matching TRBD1. This CDR3 is 14 amino acids long. Trimming cost V 4 bases and J 1 base; bases outside gene matches: 3. Germline values: CDR1 SGDLS, CDR2 YYNGEE. CDR3 sequence: CASSPDRGSYEQYF. The CDR3 DNA reads TGTGCCAGCAGCCCCGACAGGGGGTCCTACGAGCAGTACTTC.

The rearrangement joins TRBV7-2 to TRBJ1-1; 7 bases line up with TRBD1. The germline V gene encodes CDR1 SGHTA and CDR2 FQGNSA. The CDR3 extends over 14 amino acids. Unmatched junction bases numbered 12, after V lost 5 bases and J lost 9 bases. CDR3 amino acids: CASSPGQVSPKAFF. The CDR3 DNA follows: TGTGCCAGCAGCCCCGGACAGGTCTCTCCAAAAGCTTTCTTT. The whole variable domain, filled in from reference TRBV7-2 and TRBJ1-1, reads GAGVSQSPSNKVTEKGKDVELRCDPISGHTALYWYRQSLGQGLEFLIYFQGNSAPDKSGLPSDRFSAERTGGSVSTLTIQRTQQEDSAVYLCASSPGQVSPKAFFGQGTRLTVV.

This sequence joins TRBV7-3 and TRBJ1-1, with D maybe TRBD1 (6 bases). Germline CDR1 reads SGHTA; CDR2 reads FQGTGA. The CDR3 is 16 amino acids. Trimming left V 2 bases short and J 1 base short, with 14 bases between. The DNA for the CDR3 is TGTGCCAGCAGCTTAGGGTGGGGGACACCGAACACTGAAGCTTTCTTT. It translates to CASSLGWGTPNTEAFF.

The rearrangement uses TRBV4-2 and TRBJ2-3; TRBD2 agrees at 10 bases. CDR3 length equals 15 residues. The junction had 1 base not matched to a gene; V was cut back by 0 bases and J by 4 bases. Germline lookup yields CDR1 LGHNA and CDR2 YNFKEQ. The chain's CDR3 is CASSQEAGGPDTQYF. The CDR3 coding sequence is TGTGCCAGCAGCCAAGAAGCGGGGGGGCCAGATACGCAGTATTTT.

This clone was counted between two and nine times. The gene calls are TRBV9 and TRBJ1-1; perhaps TRBD1 as D (5 bases). Germline V gene sequence: CDR1 SGDLS, CDR2 YYNGEE. The CDR3 is 14 amino acids. V was shortened by 0 bases and J by 6 bases, with 12 bases between the two germline ends. The CDR3 nucleotides are TGTGCCAGCAGCGTAGATCCCAGACAGTCTGAAGCTTTCTTT. Its translation: CASSVDPRQSEAFF.

The chain couples TRBV18 to TRBJ1-2; no reliable D call. Trimming removed 6 bases from V and 1 base from J, with 6 bases in between. From germline, CDR1 is KGHSH and CDR2 LQKENI. This CDR3 region has 12 residues. In DNA form, the CDR3 reads TGTGCCAGCTCGTCTCGTAACTATGGCTACACCTTC. Translating it yields CASSSRNYGYTF.

V and J are TRBV11-2 and TRBJ2-1, with 16 bases lining up with TRBD2. Germline values: CDR1 SGHAT, CDR2 FQNNGV. J lost 8 bases, V lost 1 base, and 11 bases had no gene match. The CDR3 spans 19 residues. CDR3 sequence: CASSLGGLAGGLAADEQFF. CDR3 DNA: TGTGCCAGCAGCTTAGGGGGACTAGCGGGAGGGCTCGCCGCCGATGAGCAGTTCTTC.

This chain links TRBV6-1 with TRBJ2-1; 9 positions match TRBD1. V shed 1 base and J 8 bases; nucleotides not matched to a gene: 6. Germline V CDR1 and CDR2: MNHNS, SASEGT. The CDR3 consists of 15 residues. The CDR3 sequence: CASSEDRGPSDEQFF. DNA of the CDR3: TGTGCCAGCAGTGAAGACAGGGGGCCCTCCGATGAGCAGTTCTTC.

The chain combines TRBV23-1 with TRBJ1-5, with 11 bases that match TRBD1. TRBV23-1 carries the ORF label, with uncertain function. The ends lost 3 bases at V and 5 bases at J; junction bases unmatched: 6. This CDR3 region has 16 residues. CDR3 in amino acids: CASSQRDRGYHQPQHF. Here the CDR3 DNA reads TGCGCCAGCAGTCAGAGGGACAGGGGGTATCATCAGCCCCAGCATTTT.

A few counts support this clone. The chain recombines TRBV7-6 with TRBJ2-7, with 8 bases fitting TRBD1. The germline V gene encodes CDR1 SGHVS and CDR2 FNYEAQ. This CDR3 is built from 14 residues. Trimming at V came to 5 bases and at J to 3 bases, leaving 6 bases not matched to a gene. The CDR3 coding sequence is TGTGCCAGCAGCCCCGGACAGGGTCTCTACGAGCAGTACTTC. This sequence encodes CASSPGQGLYEQYF.

The gene calls are TRBV6-5 and TRBJ2-7; D ambiguous. Between the trimmed V and J ends, which lost 2 bases and 8 bases, there was a span of 7 bases. The CDR3 runs to 11 residues. Germline CDR1 MNHEY, CDR2 SVGAGI. CDR3 amino acids: CASSYQTKQYF. The CDR3 coding sequence is TGTGCCAGCAGTTACCAAACTAAGCAGTACTTC.

This clone was seen a few times. This rearrangement joins TRBV5-6 to TRBJ2-7, with 9 nucleotides matching TRBD2. The CDR3 runs 15 residues. CDR1 is SGHDT and CDR2 is YYEEEE in the germline V gene. V lost 5 bases and J lost 3; bases outside the gene matches: 9. The CDR3 DNA is TGTGCCAGCAGATGGGGGGCGGGAGGGTTCTACGAGCAGTACTTC. It is translated as CASRWGAGGFYEQYF.

This rearrangement joins TRBV19 to TRBJ1-4; D not certain. The V and J ends lost 2 bases and 7 bases respectively, with 8 bases between them. This CDR3 is 13 amino acids long. CDR1 and CDR2 from the germline V gene are LNHDA and SQIVND (reference sequence). The CDR3 DNA reads as TGTGCCAGTAGTATACAGCCGGGTGAAAAACTGTTTTTT. It codes for CASSIQPGEKLFF.

This sequence joins TRBV6-6 and TRBJ1-4; 7 nucleotides agree with TRBD1. Germline V gene data show CDR1 as MNHNY and CDR2 as SVGAGI (reference sequence). The CDR3 runs to 15 residues. Trimming cost V 4 bases and J 8 bases; bases outside gene matches: 10. The CDR3 here is CASSSQTGSKEKLFF. The CDR3 DNA is TGTGCCAGCAGTTCACAGACAGGGTCAAAGGAAAAACTGTTTTTT.